The clone carrying this TCR beta chain came up a few times. Its target is not known. CDR3 length equals 13 residues. V dropped 6 bases and J dropped 11; count of bases not matched to a gene: 11. Germline V CDR1 and CDR2: MNHEY, SVGAGI. The donors (healthy individuals) were bone marrow donors. Both 60 Vbeta primers and 13 Jbeta primers went into the PCR. Profiling relied on immunoSEQ multiplex PCR, and the TCRdb table lists in-frame clones only, not all of them. The sample carries hundreds of thousands of clones, roughly 70% recorded once. The sample is drawn from a study of cytomegalovirus exposure and HLA in healthy donors. Study-wide results and caveats: Apart from CMV serostatus, no immune exposure information was available.

The chain employs TRBV6-5 and TRBJ2-5; 8 nucleotides line up with TRBD2. This sequence was found in a female donor in good health and CMV-seronegative. Specimen: PBMCs. The CDR3 sequence is CASRPARRGEQYF. DNA of the CDR3: TGTGCCAGCAGACCTGCCCGGCGGGGGGAGCAGTACTTC.